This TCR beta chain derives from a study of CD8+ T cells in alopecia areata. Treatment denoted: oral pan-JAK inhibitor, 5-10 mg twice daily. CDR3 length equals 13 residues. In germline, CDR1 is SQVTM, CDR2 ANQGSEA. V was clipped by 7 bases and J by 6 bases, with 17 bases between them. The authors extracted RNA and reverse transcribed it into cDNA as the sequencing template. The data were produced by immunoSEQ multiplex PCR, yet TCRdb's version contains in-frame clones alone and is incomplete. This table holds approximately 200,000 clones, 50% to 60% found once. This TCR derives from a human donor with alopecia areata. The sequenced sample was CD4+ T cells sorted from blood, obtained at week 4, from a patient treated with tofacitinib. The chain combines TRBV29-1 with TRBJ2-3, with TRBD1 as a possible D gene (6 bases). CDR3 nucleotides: TGCAGCGCCTACATTCCAGGGGCGGATACGCAGTATTTT. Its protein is CSAYIPGADTQYF.